This TCR beta chain comes out of a study of cytomegalovirus exposure and HLA in healthy donors. 13 Jbeta primers and 60 Vbeta primers were used for the PCR. Assay used: immunoSEQ multiplex PCR; TCRdb lists only in-frame clones, some missing. Recorded for this sample: around 34,000 clones. After removal of 3 bases from V and 4 bases from J, the junction contained 0 bases not matched to a gene. Per germline, CDR1 DFQATT and CDR2 SNEGSKA (reference sequence). The CDR3 is made up of 11 amino acids. Sequenced sample: PBMCs. The chain has TRBV20-1 and TRBJ2-7; 7 bases are shared with TRBD2. The sequence came from a woman in her thirties or forties in good health and CMV-seropositive. The CDR3 protein is CSARRGYEQYF. In nucleotides, the CDR3 is TGCAGTGCTAGGCGGGGGTACGAGCAGTACTTC.